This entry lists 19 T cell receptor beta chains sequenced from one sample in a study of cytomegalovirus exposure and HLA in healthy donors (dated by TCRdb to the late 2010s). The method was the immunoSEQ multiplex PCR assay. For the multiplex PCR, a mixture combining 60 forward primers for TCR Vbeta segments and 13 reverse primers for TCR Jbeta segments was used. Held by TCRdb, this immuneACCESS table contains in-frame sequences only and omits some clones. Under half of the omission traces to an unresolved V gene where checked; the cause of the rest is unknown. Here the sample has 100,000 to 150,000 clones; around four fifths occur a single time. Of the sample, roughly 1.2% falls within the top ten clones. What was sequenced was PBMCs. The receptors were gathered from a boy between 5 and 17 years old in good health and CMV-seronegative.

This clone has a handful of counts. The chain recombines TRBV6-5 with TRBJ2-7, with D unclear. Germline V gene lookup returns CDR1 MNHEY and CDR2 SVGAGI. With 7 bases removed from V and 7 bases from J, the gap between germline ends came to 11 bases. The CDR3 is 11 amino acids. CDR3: CASTNSVEQYF. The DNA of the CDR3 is TGTGCCAGCACCAACAGTGTAGAGCAGTACTTC.

The CDR3: CASSWAPGGTQETQYF. CDR3 DNA: TGCGCCAGCAGCTGGGCTCCGGGGGGAACACAAGAGACCCAGTACTTC. This chain uses TRBV5-1 with TRBJ2-5; 7 positions agree with TRBD2. CDR3 length: 16 amino acids. V shed 3 bases and J 2 bases; nucleotides not matched to a gene: 10. In germline, CDR1 is SGHRS, CDR2 YFSETQ.

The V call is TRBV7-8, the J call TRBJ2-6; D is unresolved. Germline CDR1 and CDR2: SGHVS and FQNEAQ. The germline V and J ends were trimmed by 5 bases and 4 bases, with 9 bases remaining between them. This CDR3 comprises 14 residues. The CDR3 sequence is CASSAVSGANVLTF. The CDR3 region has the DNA TGTGCCAGCAGCGCGGTATCCGGGGCCAACGTCCTGACTTTC.

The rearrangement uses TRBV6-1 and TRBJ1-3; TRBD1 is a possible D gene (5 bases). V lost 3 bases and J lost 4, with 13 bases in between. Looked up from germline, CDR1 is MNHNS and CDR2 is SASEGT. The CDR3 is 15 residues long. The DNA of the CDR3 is TGTGCCAGCAGTGATGCAGGGCTGGCCGGAAACACCATATATTTT. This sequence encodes CASSDAGLAGNTIYF.

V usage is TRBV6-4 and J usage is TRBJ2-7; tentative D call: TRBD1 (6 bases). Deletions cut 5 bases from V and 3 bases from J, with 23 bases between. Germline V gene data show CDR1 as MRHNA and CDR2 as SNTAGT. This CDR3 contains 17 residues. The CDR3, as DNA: TGTGCCAGCAGTATCCGTTGGGTAGTAGGGGGAAGCTACGAGCAGTACTTC. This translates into CASSIRWVVGGSYEQYF.

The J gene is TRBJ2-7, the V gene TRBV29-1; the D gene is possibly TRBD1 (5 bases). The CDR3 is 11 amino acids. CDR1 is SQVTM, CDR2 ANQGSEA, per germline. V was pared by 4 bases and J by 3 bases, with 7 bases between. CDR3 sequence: CSVVTDYEQYF. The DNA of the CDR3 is TGCAGCGTTGTGACAGACTACGAGCAGTACTTC.

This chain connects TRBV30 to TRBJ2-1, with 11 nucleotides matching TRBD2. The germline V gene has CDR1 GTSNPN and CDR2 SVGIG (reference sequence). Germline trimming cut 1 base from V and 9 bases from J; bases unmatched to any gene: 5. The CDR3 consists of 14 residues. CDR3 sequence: CAWSELAGGGEQFF. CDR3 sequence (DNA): TGTGCCTGGAGTGAGCTAGCGGGAGGCGGTGAGCAGTTCTTC.

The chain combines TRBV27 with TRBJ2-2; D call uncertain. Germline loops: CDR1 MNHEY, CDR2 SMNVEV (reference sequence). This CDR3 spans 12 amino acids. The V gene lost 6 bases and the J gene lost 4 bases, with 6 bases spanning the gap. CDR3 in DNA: TGTGCCAGCAGGGCGGTCACCGGGGAGCTGTTTTTT. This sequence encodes CASRAVTGELFF.

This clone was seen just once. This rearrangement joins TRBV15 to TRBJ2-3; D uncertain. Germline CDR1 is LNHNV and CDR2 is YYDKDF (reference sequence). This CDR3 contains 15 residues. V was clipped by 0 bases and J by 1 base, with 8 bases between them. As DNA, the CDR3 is TGTGCCACCAGCAGAGAGGTCGGAGGCACAGATACGCAGTATTTT. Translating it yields CATSREVGGTDTQYF.

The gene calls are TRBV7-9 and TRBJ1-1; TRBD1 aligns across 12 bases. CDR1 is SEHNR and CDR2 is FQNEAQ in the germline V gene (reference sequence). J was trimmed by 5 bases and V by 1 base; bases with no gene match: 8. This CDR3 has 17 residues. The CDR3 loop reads CASSLGDRGPRGTEAFF. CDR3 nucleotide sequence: TGTGCCAGCAGCTTAGGGGACAGGGGGCCGAGGGGAACTGAAGCTTTCTTT.

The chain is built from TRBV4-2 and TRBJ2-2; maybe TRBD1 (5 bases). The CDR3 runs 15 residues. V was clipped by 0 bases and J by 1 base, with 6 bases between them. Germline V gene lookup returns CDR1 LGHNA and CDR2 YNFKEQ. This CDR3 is CASSQEGRNTGELFF. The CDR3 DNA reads TGTGCCAGCAGCCAAGAGGGGCGGAACACCGGGGAGCTGTTTTTT.

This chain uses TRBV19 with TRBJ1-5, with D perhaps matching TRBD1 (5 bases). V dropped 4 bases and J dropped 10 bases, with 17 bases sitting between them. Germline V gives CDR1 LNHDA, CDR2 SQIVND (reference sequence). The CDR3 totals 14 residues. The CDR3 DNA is TGTGCCAGTAGTACCCCGGGGGGGGGTGGTCCCCAGCATTTT. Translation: CASSTPGGGGPQHF.

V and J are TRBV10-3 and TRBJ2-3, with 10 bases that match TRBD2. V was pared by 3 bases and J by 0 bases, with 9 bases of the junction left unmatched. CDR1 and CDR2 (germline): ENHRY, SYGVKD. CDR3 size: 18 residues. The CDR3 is CAISEGSSGRGSTDTQYF. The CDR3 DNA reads TGTGCCATCAGTGAAGGGTCTAGCGGGAGAGGGAGCACAGATACGCAGTATTTT.

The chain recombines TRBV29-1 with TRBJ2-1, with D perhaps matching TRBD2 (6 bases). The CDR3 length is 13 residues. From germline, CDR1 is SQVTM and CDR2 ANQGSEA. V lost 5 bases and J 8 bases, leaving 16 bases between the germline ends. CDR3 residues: CSVTGLSDDEQFF. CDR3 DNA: TGCAGCGTTACGGGACTCAGCGACGATGAGCAGTTCTTC.

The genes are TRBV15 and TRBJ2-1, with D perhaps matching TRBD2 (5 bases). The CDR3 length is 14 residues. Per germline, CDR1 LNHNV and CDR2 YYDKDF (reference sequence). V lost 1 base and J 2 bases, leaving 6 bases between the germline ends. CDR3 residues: CATSRGAAYNEQFF. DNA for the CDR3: TGTGCCACCAGCAGAGGAGCGGCCTACAATGAGCAGTTCTTC.

CDR3 DNA: TGTGCCAGCAGTGAGGGACAGGGAGCGCAGCCCCAGCATTTT. Its translation is CASSEGQGAQPQHF. The chain employs TRBV9 and TRBJ1-5; 9 nucleotides align to TRBD1. This CDR3 is built from 14 residues. From germline, CDR1 is SGDLS and CDR2 YYNGEE. After removal of 5 bases from V and 7 bases from J, the junction contained 7 bases not matched to a gene.

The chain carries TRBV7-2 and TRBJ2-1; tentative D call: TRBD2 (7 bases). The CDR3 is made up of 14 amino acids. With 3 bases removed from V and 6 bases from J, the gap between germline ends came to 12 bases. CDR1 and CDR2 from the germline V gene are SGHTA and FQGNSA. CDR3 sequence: CASSFTGGPNEQFF. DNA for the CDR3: TGTGCCAGCAGCTTTACCGGGGGGCCCAATGAGCAGTTCTTC. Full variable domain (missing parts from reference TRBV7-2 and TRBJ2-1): GAGVSQSPSNKVTEKGKDVELRCDPISGHTALYWYRQSLGQGLEFLIYFQGNSAPDKSGLPSDRFSAERTGGSVSTLTIQRTQQEDSAVYLCASSFTGGPNEQFFGPGTRLTVL.

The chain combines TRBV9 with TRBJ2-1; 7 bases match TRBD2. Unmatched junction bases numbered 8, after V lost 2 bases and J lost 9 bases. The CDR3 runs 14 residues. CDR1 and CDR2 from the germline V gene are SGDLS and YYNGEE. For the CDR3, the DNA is TGTGCCAGCAGCGTTTCGGGGACTACGGGTGAGCAGTTCTTC. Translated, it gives CASSVSGTTGEQFF.

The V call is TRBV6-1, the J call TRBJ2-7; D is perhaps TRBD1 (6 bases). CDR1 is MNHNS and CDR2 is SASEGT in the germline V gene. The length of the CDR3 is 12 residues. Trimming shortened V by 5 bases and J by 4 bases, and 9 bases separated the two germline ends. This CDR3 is CASSPGAYEQYF. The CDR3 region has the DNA TGTGCCAGCAGTCCAGGGGCATACGAGCAGTACTTC.